Below, 8 T cell receptor beta chains from the same sample are listed, as sequenced in a study of T cells in Graves' hyperthyroidism and ophthalmopathy. The CDR3 regions of TCR beta were amplified from RNA transcripts. In the first-round RT-PCR of the TCR CDR3, the HTBI primer set was used. Each CDR3 protein gets one entry after TCRdb re-called the multiplex PCR reads with MiXCR. The data show 370,000 or so distinct CDR3 sequences, 15% to 19% seen once. Sequencing was carried out using blood. The receptors originated from a woman younger than 35 with Graves' hyperthyroidism that later progressed to Graves' ophthalmopathy.

As concerns this clonotype: A read error may be the cause here, since a much bigger clone is one base away. Given the absence of the conserved phenylalanine or tryptophan at the CDR3 end, a read error is likely. The chain links TRBV20-1 to TRBJ2-1, with TRBD2 matching 10 bases. Trimming at V came to 4 bases and at J to 4 bases, leaving 10 bases not matched to a gene. CDR1 is DFQATT, CDR2 SNEGSKA, per germline (reference sequence). The CDR3 contains 16 residues. CDR3 DNA: TGCAGTGCTAAAAAACCGGGACTAGCGTTGTACAATGAGCAGTTCCTC. Residues: CSAKKPGLALYNEQFL.

With regard to this clonotype: A much bigger clone sits one base away, suggesting this may be a read error. The chain is built from TRBV11-2 and TRBJ2-7, with TRBD1 identical over 8 bases. Germline CDR1 is SGHAT and CDR2 is FQNNGV. The CDR3 spans 14 residues. CDR3 DNA: TGTGCCAGCACCCGACAGGGGTCTGCCTACGAGCAGCACTTC. This encodes CASTRQGSAYEQHF.

V gene TRBV6-1 combines with J gene TRBJ1-3; D gene unclear. The germline CDR1 and CDR2 sequences are MNHNS and SASEGT. The V end lost 11 bases, the J end lost 1 base, and 9 bases lay between the germline ends. The length of the CDR3 is 12 residues. The CDR3 here is CAGAISGNTIYF. Here the CDR3 DNA reads TGTGCCGGCGCTATATCTGGAAACACCATATATTTT.

There are many counts of this clonotype. The rearrangement joins TRBV6-5 to TRBJ2-7; tentative D call: TRBD1 (6 bases). This CDR3 contains 14 residues. Trimming stripped 2 bases from V and 3 bases from J, with 11 bases between. Germline loops: CDR1 MNHEY, CDR2 SVGAGI. CDR3 residues: CASSYGRGDYEQYF. The DNA of the CDR3 is TGTGCCAGCAGTTACGGCAGGGGTGACTACGAGCAGTACTTC.

Points on this clonotype: A much more abundant neighbour one base away suggests this may be a read error. This CDR3 reads CASSLGGVHTDTQYF. CDR3 DNA: TGCGCCAGCAGCCTGGGAGGGGTTCACACAGATACGCAGTATTTT. This sequence joins TRBV5-1 and TRBJ2-3; 7 bases are a match to TRBD2. The germline CDR1 and CDR2 sequences are SGHRS and YFSETQ. The J segment lost 2 bases and the V segment lost 4 bases, leaving 7 bases of the junction unmatched. This CDR3 comprises 15 residues.

The chain has TRBV19 and TRBJ2-1; perhaps TRBD2 as D (6 bases). V was trimmed by 3 bases and J by 6 bases, leaving 21 bases between them. Germline CDR1 is LNHDA and CDR2 is SQIVND (reference sequence). CDR3 length equals 17 residues. DNA for the CDR3: TGTGCCAGTAGTATTAGGGGTGAGGCAGGGCGGGGCAATGAGCAGTTCTTC. This encodes CASSIRGEAGRGNEQFF.

The chain combines TRBV7-6 with TRBJ1-4; 7 bases are a match to TRBD1. V lost 1 base to trimming and J lost 8 bases; unmatched junction nucleotides: 7. This CDR3 contains 15 residues. Germline values: CDR1 SGHVS, CDR2 FNYEAQ. CDR3 sequence (DNA): TGTGCCAGCAGCTTAGGGTACAGGGGCGGGGAAAAACTGTTTTTT. As protein: CASSLGYRGGEKLFF.

The rearrangement links TRBV20-1 to TRBJ1-4, with D maybe TRBD1 (5 bases). Trimming removed 6 bases from V and 5 bases from J, with 13 bases in between. The CDR3 covers 13 residues. In germline, CDR1 is DFQATT, CDR2 SNEGSKA (reference sequence). CDR3 in DNA: TGCAGTGCAAAACCCTGGGGGAATGAAAAACTGTTTTTT. Residues: CSAKPWGNEKLFF.